Below, 19 T cell receptor beta chains from the same sample are listed, as sequenced in a study of blood T cell repertoires in COVID-19. Produced via immunoSEQ multiplex PCR; TCRdb's table is partial and in-frame only. The repertoire holds roughly 380,000 clones, with about 88% as singletons. Sample: PBMCs or T cells enriched from blood (not recorded which). Source of these receptors: a woman in her thirties who had recovered from COVID-19.

The rearrangement uses TRBV6-5 and TRBJ2-7; D not resolved. Germline V gives CDR1 MNHEY, CDR2 SVGAGI. V lost 0 bases, J lost 3 bases, and 12 bases lay in between. This CDR3 is built from 15 residues. The CDR3 loop is CASSYSPTLGYEQYF. The CDR3 nucleotides are TGTGCCAGCAGTTACTCCCCGACATTAGGCTACGAGCAGTACTTC.

The genes are TRBV23-1 and TRBJ1-4, with D possibly matching TRBD1 (6 bases). TRBV23-1 falls under the ORF class, with uncertain function. V was clipped by 7 bases and J by 8 bases, with 17 bases between them. This CDR3 is 14 amino acids long. For the CDR3, the DNA is TGCGCCAGCAAACGTAGCAGGGGTGGGGAAAAACTGTTTTTT. Encoded protein: CASKRSRGGEKLFF.

This clone was seen only a few times. The CDR3 bases are TGTGCCAGCAGCTCCTGGACAGGGGGGAACACTGAAGCTTTCTTT. This encodes CASSSWTGGNTEAFF. The chain uses TRBV7-2 and TRBJ1-1, with 10 bases aligning to TRBD1. Trimming cost V 4 bases and J 1 base; bases outside gene matches: 3. The CDR3 is made up of 15 amino acids. Germline V gene data show CDR1 as SGHTA and CDR2 as FQGNSA.

V is TRBV2 and J is TRBJ2-3; 9 nucleotides align to TRBD2. CDR1 and CDR2 from the germline V gene are SNHLY and FYNNEI. The length of the CDR3 is 14 residues. The V and J ends lost 8 bases and 2 bases, in that order; junction bases with no gene match: 5. The CDR3 DNA reads as TGTGCCAGCCTATCTAGCGGGGACACAGATACGCAGTATTTT. Protein sequence: CASLSSGDTDTQYF. Supplemented by reference TRBV2 and TRBJ2-3, the full variable domain reads EPEVTQTPSHQVTQMGQEVILRCVPISNHLYFYWYRQILGQKVEFLVSFYNNEISEKSEIFDDQFSVERPDGSNFTLKIRSTKLEDSAMYFCASLSSGDTDTQYFGPGTRLTVL.

The chain recombines TRBV29-1 with TRBJ1-1, with D tentatively TRBD1 (6 bases). Trimming shortened V by 3 bases and J by 3 bases, and 14 bases separated the two germline ends. This CDR3 spans 14 amino acids. Germline V gene data show CDR1 as SQVTM and CDR2 as ANQGSEA. In DNA, the CDR3 is TGCAGCGTTGAGTTTAGGGGGAAGGACACTGAAGCTTTCTTT. Protein product: CSVEFRGKDTEAFF.

The V gene is TRBV12-5, the J gene TRBJ1-1; D not certain. The CDR3 sequence is 14 residues long. Trimming left V 5 bases short and J 1 base short, with 11 bases between. The germline gives CDR1 LGHNT, CDR2 FRNRAP. The CDR3, as DNA: TGTGCTAGTGGTAAAGACATTTGGAACACTGAAGCTTTCTTT. It specifies CASGKDIWNTEAFF.

The chain recombines TRBV18 with TRBJ2-1; 11 bases are a match to TRBD2. Trimming at V came to 3 bases and at J to 9 bases, leaving 7 bases not matched to a gene. Germline loops: CDR1 KGHSH, CDR2 LQKENI. CDR3 length: 15 amino acids. The CDR3 DNA follows: TGTGCCAGCTCACCCGGACTAGCGGGTTTAGGTGAGCAGTTCTTC. This sequence encodes CASSPGLAGLGEQFF.

The rearrangement uses TRBV19 and TRBJ2-1, with TRBD2 matching 11 bases. Trimming took 2 bases from V and 10 from J; bases not matched to a gene: 7. Germline CDR1 and CDR2: LNHDA and SQIVND (reference sequence). The CDR3 has 15 residues. In nucleotides, the CDR3 is TGTGCCAGTAGTATAATACTAGCGGGAGAACGGGAGCAGTTCTTC. This gives the protein CASSIILAGEREQFF. Drawing the rest from reference TRBV19 and TRBJ2-1, the complete variable domain is DGGITQSPKYLFRKEGQNVTLSCEQNLNHDAMYWYRQDPGQGLRLIYYSQIVNDFQKGDIAEGYSVSREKKESFPLTVTSAQKNPTAFYLCASSIILAGEREQFFGPGTRLTVL.

This rearrangement joins TRBV11-1 to TRBJ1-4; TRBD1 might be the D (5 bases). Trimming pared 5 bases from V and 8 bases from J, leaving 21 bases between. Germline values: CDR1 SGHAT, CDR2 FQDESV (reference sequence). The CDR3 spans 16 residues. The CDR3 loop reads CASSRGVRDVGEKLFF. CDR3 nucleotide sequence: TGTGCCAGCAGCCGCGGGGTCCGGGACGTCGGGGAAAAACTGTTTTTT.

The V call is TRBV2, the J call TRBJ1-4; TRBD1 aligns across 7 bases. The CDR3 length is 14 residues. Trimming at V came to 4 bases and at J to 4 bases, leaving 3 bases not matched to a gene. Germline lookup yields CDR1 SNHLY and CDR2 FYNNEI. CDR3 sequence: CASSGTGYNEKLFF. The DNA for the CDR3 is TGTGCCAGCAGTGGGACAGGCTATAATGAAAAACTGTTTTTT.

The chain has TRBV5-4 and TRBJ1-2; maybe TRBD1 (5 bases). The CDR3 runs to 12 residues. Trimming pared 0 bases from V and 8 bases from J, leaving 8 bases between. The germline V gene encodes CDR1 SGHNT and CDR2 YYREEE (reference sequence). The CDR3 DNA is TGTGCCAGCAGCTTGGGACAGCAGGGCTACACCTTC. Amino acid sequence: CASSLGQQGYTF.

The rearrangement uses TRBV27 and TRBJ1-5; D gene uncertain. The CDR3 has 14 residues. V lost 6 bases and J 3 bases, leaving 12 bases between the germline ends. Germline lookup yields CDR1 MNHEY and CDR2 SMNVEV (reference sequence). CDR3 amino acids: CASRPGLYNQPQHF. In nucleotides, the CDR3 is TGTGCCAGCAGACCTGGACTTTACAATCAGCCCCAGCATTTT.

The chain carries TRBV19 and TRBJ1-1; D gene uncertain. CDR3 length equals 15 residues. V was clipped by 3 bases and J by 4 bases, with 15 bases between them. CDR1 and CDR2 from the germline V gene are LNHDA and SQIVND (reference sequence). The CDR3 nucleotides are TGTGCCAGTAGTATGGGGTCGAGCGGAAGCACTGAAGCTTTCTTT. It yields the protein CASSMGSSGSTEAFF.

This clone was detected once. The chain carries TRBV28 and TRBJ2-1; 12 positions match TRBD2. V gave up 6 bases and J gave up 7 bases; unmatched junction bases: 4. Germline assignment: CDR1 MDHEN and CDR2 SYDVKM. CDR3 length equals 14 residues. The CDR3 DNA is TGTGCCAGCAGAGCTACTAGCGGGGGGAATGAGCAGTTCTTC. This codes for CASRATSGGNEQFF.

The chain employs TRBV28 and TRBJ1-2; D remains unclear. Trimming shortened V by 5 bases and J by 7 bases, and 11 bases separated the two germline ends. Germline-derived CDR1 and CDR2 are MDHEN and SYDVKM. The CDR3 spans 12 residues. CDR3 DNA: TGTGCCAGCAGTCCCCGTATTTCTGGCTACACCTTC. Its protein is CASSPRISGYTF.

V and J are TRBV6-1 and TRBJ2-5; the match to TRBD2 covers 7 bases. This CDR3 comprises 15 residues. V shed 1 base, J shed 4 bases, and the junction held 6 bases outside the gene matches. Germline V CDR1 and CDR2: MNHNS, SASEGT. The CDR3 region is CASSEGGSGGETQYF. In DNA form, the CDR3 reads TGTGCCAGCAGTGAAGGCGGGAGCGGAGGAGAGACCCAGTACTTC.

Note on this clone: At the DNA level, this CDR3 is encoded by other sequences in the same sample as well. The rearrangement links TRBV4-1 to TRBJ2-5, with 7 bases aligning to TRBD2. The CDR3 is 14 residues long. From germline, CDR1 is MGHRA and CDR2 YSYEKL. J was trimmed by 5 bases and V by 1 base; bases with no gene match: 4. CDR3 protein: CASSQGEGRETQYF. The CDR3 region has the DNA TGCGCCAGCAGCCAAGGGGAGGGGCGGGAGACCCAGTACTTC.

The chain is built from TRBV6-1 and TRBJ1-5, with D perhaps TRBD1 (6 bases). The V end was cut by 2 bases, the J end by 7 bases, with 18 bases between. Germline lookup yields CDR1 MNHNS and CDR2 SASEGT. The CDR3 loop spans 16 amino acids. DNA of the CDR3: TGTGCCAGCAGTGAATTAATAGGGACATTTGTCCAGCCCCAGCATTTT. Translation: CASSELIGTFVQPQHF.

V is TRBV6-5 and J is TRBJ1-1; TRBD1 matches at 8 bases. This CDR3 has 15 residues. The germline CDR1 and CDR2 sequences are MNHEY and SVGAGI. Trimming removed 6 bases from V and 5 bases from J; junction bases left unmatched: 11. The CDR3 nucleotides are TGTGCCAGCAGCCCCTCTACAGGGGGAAGGACTGAAGCTTTCTTT. Protein sequence: CASSPSTGGRTEAFF.